This passage covers 11 T cell receptor beta chains from one sample sequenced in a study of graft-versus-host responses after intestinal transplantation. Profiling relied on immunoSEQ multiplex PCR, and the TCRdb table lists in-frame clones only, not all of them. The data contain 90,000 to 120,000 clones, over 80% of them seen just once; the ten biggest clones take up over 0.6%. Their cognate antigens are unknown. The sample was unstimulated CD4+ T cells sorted from spleen or lymph node cells, taken before transplant. All receptors derive from a human donor who was the organ donor for an intestinal transplant.

The chain combines TRBV5-1 with TRBJ2-5; TRBD1 matches 8 bases. The J call may be mistaken, given a closer DNA end match to TRBJ2-7. CDR1 and CDR2 (germline): SGHRS, YFSETQ. The CDR3 is 17 residues long. In nucleotides, the CDR3 is TGCGCCAGCAGCGTGACAACAGGGGGAGATTGGGACTACGAGCAGTACTTC. It is translated as CASSVTTGGDWDYEQYF.

The chain recombines TRBV18 with TRBJ1-4, with D possibly matching TRBD1 (5 bases). V was pared by 3 bases and J by 3 bases, with 11 bases between. The germline gives CDR1 KGHSH, CDR2 LQKENI. The CDR3 loop spans 15 amino acids. Written as DNA, the CDR3 is TGTGCCAGCTCACCCCGGACACGCTCTAATGAAAAACTGTTTTTT. This translates into CASSPRTRSNEKLFF. Together with reference TRBV18 and TRBJ1-4, the CDR3 gives the full variable domain: NAGVMQNPRHLVRRRGQEARLRCSPMKGHSHVYWYRQLPEEGLKFMVYLQKENIIDESGMPKERFSAEFPKEGPSILRIQQVVRGDSAAYFCASSPRTRSNEKLFFGSGTQLSVL.

The genes are TRBV7-3 and TRBJ2-1; weak D call: TRBD2 (5 bases). The CDR3 is 14 amino acids. V shed 5 bases and J shed 10 bases, with 18 bases lying between them. Germline lookup yields CDR1 SGHTA and CDR2 FQGTGA. CDR3 sequence: CASSALSSSMEQFF. The CDR3, as DNA: TGTGCCAGCAGCGCTCTGTCTAGCTCCATGGAGCAGTTCTTC.

The CDR3 protein is CASSWDSPKRQYF. The CDR3 bases are TGTGCCAGCAGTTGGGACAGTCCGAAGCGGCAGTACTTC. The chain employs TRBV6-5 and TRBJ2-7; TRBD1 agrees at 7 bases. Unmatched junction bases numbered 9, after V lost 4 bases and J lost 9 bases. The CDR3 has 13 amino acids. Per germline, CDR1 MNHEY and CDR2 SVGAGI.

The chain couples TRBV29-1 to TRBJ1-3, with 7 bases lining up with TRBD1. The V segment lost 2 bases and the J segment 5 bases; nucleotides outside the gene matches: 6. The germline V gene has CDR1 SQVTM and CDR2 ANQGSEA. This CDR3 spans 14 amino acids. The CDR3 loop reads CSVEPTGTRNTIYF. CDR3 nucleotides: TGCAGCGTTGAACCGACAGGGACTAGAAACACCATATATTTT.

This chain joins TRBV7-3 and TRBJ2-7; D uncertain. The germline V gene has CDR1 SGHTA and CDR2 FQGTGA. The ends were cut back, 2 bases at V and 4 bases at J, with 9 bases in the middle. The CDR3 consists of 13 residues. This CDR3 reads CASSLAPGYEQYF. CDR3 bases: TGTGCCAGCAGCTTAGCTCCAGGTTACGAGCAGTACTTC.

CDR3 DNA: TGTGCCAGCAGCTTAGGGGGAACAGAGAACACTGAAGCTTTCTTT. Encoded protein: CASSLGGTENTEAFF. This chain joins TRBV11-3 and TRBJ1-1; D is unresolved. V lost 1 base and J 1 base, leaving 10 bases between the germline ends. The V gene's germline CDR1 is SGHNT and CDR2 YENEEA. The CDR3 totals 15 residues.

CDR3 in DNA: TGTGCCAGCAGGAAACAGGGGGGGGGTCAGCCCCAGCATTTT. This gives the protein CASRKQGGGQPQHF. J is TRBJ1-5 and V is TRBV2; 8 bases match TRBD1. Germline CDR1 is SNHLY and CDR2 is FYNNEI. The CDR3 totals 14 residues. V gave up 6 bases and J gave up 6 bases; unmatched junction bases: 7.

The chain links TRBV19 to TRBJ1-3; maybe TRBD1 (6 bases). Germline values: CDR1 LNHDA, CDR2 SQIVND (reference sequence). The CDR3 loop spans 12 amino acids. V was clipped by 8 bases and J by 9 bases, with 14 bases between them. The CDR3, as DNA: TGTGCCAGTCTACAGGGAAGTGGCACCATATATTTT. This gives the protein CASLQGSGTIYF.

V gene TRBV7-9 combines with J gene TRBJ2-5; D might be TRBD1 or TRBD2, each matching 5 bases. V shed 5 bases and J shed 6 bases, with 19 bases lying between them. This CDR3 has 15 residues. The germline V gene encodes CDR1 SEHNR and CDR2 FQNEAQ (reference sequence). CDR3 sequence: CASSPASGRTKTQYF. The CDR3 DNA sequence: TGTGCCAGCAGCCCTGCTTCAGGGAGAACAAAGACCCAGTACTTC. The full variable domain, rest sourced from reference TRBV7-9 and TRBJ2-5, is DTGVSQNPRHKITKRGQNVTFRCDPISEHNRLYWYRQTLGQGPEFLTYFQNEAQLEKSRLLSDRFSAERPKGSFSTLEIQRTEQGDSAMYLCASSPASGRTKTQYFGPGTRLLVL.

The chain recombines TRBV6-5 with TRBJ2-7; D not certain. Germline CDR1 MNHEY, CDR2 SVGAGI. There are 15 residues in the CDR3. Deletions cut 1 base from V and 7 bases from J, with 17 bases between. The CDR3: CASSYYSWTSVEQYF. The CDR3 bases are TGTGCCAGCAGTTACTATTCTTGGACCTCTGTGGAGCAGTACTTC.